This section outlines one TCR beta chain sequence together with its context. Other nucleotide sequences from this sample produce the same CDR3. The sample belongs to a study of shared clonotypes between healthy human individuals. Sequencing was performed with immunoSEQ multiplex PCR; in TCRdb, only in-frame clones are kept and a portion is missing. The table records about 1.5 million clones, roughly 96% of them present only once. Germline assignment: CDR1 SGDLS and CDR2 YYNGEE. This CDR3 is built from 15 residues. V lost 2 bases to trimming and J lost 0 bases, with 10 bases between them. The chain recombines TRBV9 with TRBJ2-3, with a possible D match to TRBD2 (6 bases). Sequenced: naive CD4+ T cells sorted from blood. Subset described: CD45RA+ positively selected. The receptor's source is a man in his thirties or forties in good health. In DNA form, the CDR3 reads TGTGCCAGCAGCGTTTCCGGGAGCAGCACAGATACGCAGTATTTT. It specifies CASSVSGSSTDTQYF.